A single sample is the source of the 30 T cell receptor beta chains below, sequenced in a study of blood T cell repertoires in COVID-19. Using immunoSEQ multiplex PCR, the repertoire was profiled, and TCRdb retains in-frame clones only, with some absent. The table shows approximately 120,000 clones, with approximately 87% occurring only once. Sequencing was carried out using peripheral blood. These receptors were collected from a woman aged 55-70 years with acute or convalescent COVID-19.

This sequence joins TRBV27 and TRBJ2-1; possibly TRBD2 for D (6 bases). This CDR3 comprises 15 residues. Trimming cost V 5 bases and J 1 base, with 12 bases left between them. Germline V gene data show CDR1 as MNHEY and CDR2 as SMNVEV (reference sequence). The CDR3 sequence is CASSISGPSYNEQFF. In nucleotides, the CDR3 is TGTGCCAGCAGTATAAGCGGGCCGTCCTACAATGAGCAGTTCTTC.

This clone was seen only once. The chain links TRBV21-1 to TRBJ1-1; the listed D gene, TRBD1, was not tested against the DNA. TRBV21-1 is classified as a pseudogene. The CDR3 consists of 15 residues. As DNA, the CDR3 is TGTGCCACCCACCCATCCAGGGGGCCTAACACTGAAGCTTTCTTT. This gives the protein CATHPSRGPNTEAFF.

The chain is built from TRBV4-1 and TRBJ1-2; 8 nucleotides agree with TRBD1. V shed 0 bases, J shed 8 bases, and the junction held 8 bases outside the gene matches. The CDR3 has 15 amino acids. Germline CDR1 is MGHRA and CDR2 is YSYEKL. In DNA, the CDR3 is TGCGCCAGCAGCCAAGACCCCGGGACAGGCCTCGGCTACACCTTC. It translates to CASSQDPGTGLGYTF.

Regarding this clone: Compared with germline, one end of the junction differs, possibly owing to a read error. This chain joins TRBV7-7 and TRBJ2-7, with 9 bases identical to TRBD1. The germline gives CDR1 SSHAT, CDR2 FNYEAQ (reference sequence). There are 15 residues in the CDR3. The CDR3 nucleotides read TGTGCTAGCAGCTTGGGACAGGGACTATCCTACGAGCAGTACTTC. The encoded protein is CASSLGQGLSYEQYF.

V usage is TRBV6-5 and J usage is TRBJ2-3; no clear D gene. Per the germline V gene, CDR1 is MNHEY and CDR2 is SVGAGI. CDR3 length equals 13 residues. Trimming shortened V by 0 bases and J by 5 bases, and 6 bases separated the two germline ends. The CDR3 loop reads CASSYSAEDTQYF. The DNA of the CDR3 is TGTGCCAGCAGTTACTCGGCGGAAGATACGCAGTATTTT.

V is TRBV6-5 and J is TRBJ1-3; D uncertain. The germline V and J ends were trimmed by 6 bases and 4 bases, with 13 bases remaining between them. The CDR3 consists of 14 residues. Germline V gene lookup returns CDR1 MNHEY and CDR2 SVGAGI. The CDR3 DNA reads as TGTGCCAGCAGCTTTCGTTCAGTCGGAAACACCATATATTTT. Amino acid sequence: CASSFRSVGNTIYF.

In this sample, this clone turned up a few times. J is TRBJ2-1 and V is TRBV5-1; 8 nucleotides align to TRBD2. This CDR3 is 16 amino acids long. Unmatched junction bases numbered 3, after V lost 0 bases and J lost 1 base. From germline, CDR1 is SGHRS and CDR2 YFSETQ. DNA for the CDR3: TGCGCCAGCAGCTTGGAGGCTAGCGGGTCCTACAATGAGCAGTTCTTC. Its translation is CASSLEASGSYNEQFF.

This chain links TRBV7-9 with TRBJ1-5; maybe TRBD1 (6 bases). V was clipped by 0 bases and J by 6 bases, with 18 bases between them. Per the germline V gene, CDR1 is SEHNR and CDR2 is FQNEAQ (reference sequence). This CDR3 is 17 amino acids long. The CDR3, as DNA: TGTGCCAGCAGCTTAGCGACGGGGGGCAGGGACGGTCAGCCCCAGCATTTT. This codes for CASSLATGGRDGQPQHF. Full variable domain (missing parts from reference TRBV7-9 and TRBJ1-5): DTGVSQNPRHKITKRGQNVTFRCDPISEHNRLYWYRQTLGQGPEFLTYFQNEAQLEKSRLLSDRFSAERPKGSFSTLEIQRTEQGDSAMYLCASSLATGGRDGQPQHFGDGTRLSIL.

This chain uses TRBV28 with TRBJ1-4; 11 nucleotides line up with TRBD1. Trimming took 1 base from V and 8 from J; bases not matched to a gene: 12. The CDR3 contains 18 residues. Germline CDR1 and CDR2: MDHEN and SYDVKM. CDR3 nucleotide sequence: TGTGCCAGCAGTTTATACGACTCCGGGACAGGGGGTCGGGAAAAACTGTTTTTT. Its translation: CASSLYDSGTGGREKLFF. Full variable domain (outside the CDR3, taken from reference TRBV28 and TRBJ1-4): DVKVTQSSRYLVKRTGEKVFLECVQDMDHENMFWYRQDPGLGLRLIYFSYDVKMKEKGDIPEGYSVSREKKERFSLILESASTNQTSMYLCASSLYDSGTGGREKLFFGSGTQLSVL.

The chain uses TRBV7-9 and TRBJ1-2, with D uncertain. This CDR3 has 12 residues. Germline assignment: CDR1 SEHNR and CDR2 FQNEAQ (reference sequence). The V gene lost 5 bases and the J gene lost 4 bases, with 8 bases spanning the gap. DNA for the CDR3: TGTGCCAGCAGCCCCCATTCCTATGGCTACACCTTC. It encodes CASSPHSYGYTF.

The V call is TRBV4-3, the J call TRBJ1-1; the D gene is possibly TRBD1 (5 bases). The germline CDR1 and CDR2 sequences are LGHNA and YSLEER. The CDR3 length is 16 residues. V was cut by 0 bases and J by 0 bases, with 11 bases left in between. Here the CDR3 reads CASSQDWSGMNTEAFF. The CDR3 nucleotides read TGCGCCAGCAGCCAAGATTGGTCAGGGATGAACACTGAAGCTTTCTTT.

This chain connects TRBV19 to TRBJ1-6; D unresolved. Germline V gene data show CDR1 as LNHDA and CDR2 as SQIVND (reference sequence). Trimming shortened V by 6 bases and J by 1 base, and 13 bases separated the two germline ends. The CDR3 is 16 residues long. The CDR3 reads CASRGLSGSYNSPLHF. The CDR3 coding sequence is TGTGCCAGTAGAGGGCTTTCGGGGTCCTATAATTCACCCCTCCACTTT. Variable domain in full (rest from reference TRBV19 and TRBJ1-6): DGGITQSPKYLFRKEGQNVTLSCEQNLNHDAMYWYRQDPGQGLRLIYYSQIVNDFQKGDIAEGYSVSREKKESFPLTVTSAQKNPTAFYLCASRGLSGSYNSPLHFGNGTRLTVT.

The V gene is TRBV7-2, the J gene TRBJ2-1; 14 bases agree with TRBD2. The CDR3 sequence is 18 residues long. Unmatched junction bases numbered 7, after V lost 3 bases and J lost 3 bases. Per the germline V gene, CDR1 is SGHTA and CDR2 is FQGNSA. The CDR3 DNA is TGTGCCAGCAGCTTGCCCCGGGGGACTAGCGGGGGCTACAATGAGCAGTTCTTC. Translating it yields CASSLPRGTSGGYNEQFF. The full variable domain, its missing parts supplied by reference TRBV7-2 and TRBJ2-1, is GAGVSQSPSNKVTEKGKDVELRCDPISGHTALYWYRQSLGQGLEFLIYFQGNSAPDKSGLPSDRFSAERTGGSVSTLTIQRTQQEDSAVYLCASSLPRGTSGGYNEQFFGPGTRLTVL.

The V call is TRBV5-1, the J call TRBJ1-5; 7 bases fit TRBD1. The germline gives CDR1 SGHRS, CDR2 YFSETQ. The CDR3 contains 14 residues. V lost 0 bases and J lost 5; bases outside the gene matches: 2. The DNA of the CDR3 is TGCGCCAGCAGCTTGGAAGGGGGCTATCAGCCCCAGCATTTT. Its translation is CASSLEGGYQPQHF.

This chain connects TRBV29-1 to TRBJ2-7; 8 bases are a match to TRBD1. V shed 6 bases and J 7 bases; nucleotides not matched to a gene: 8. CDR1 and CDR2 (germline): SQVTM, ANQGSEA. The CDR3 consists of 12 residues. The CDR3 loop reads CSVGTGGWEQYF. DNA of the CDR3: TGCAGCGTAGGGACAGGCGGCTGGGAGCAGTACTTC.

In this sample, this clone turned up once. This chain uses TRBV11-2 with TRBJ2-1; TRBD2 agrees at 9 bases. Germline lookup yields CDR1 SGHAT and CDR2 FQNNGV. The CDR3 contains 18 residues. The ends lost 6 bases at V and 0 bases at J; junction bases unmatched: 12. CDR3 amino acids: CASSRTSVSRGSYNEQFF. The CDR3 region has the DNA TGTGCCAGCAGTCGGACTAGCGTATCCCGGGGCTCCTACAATGAGCAGTTCTTC.

Only a few counts were recorded for this clone. This chain links TRBV28 with TRBJ1-2; 10 bases line up with TRBD1. Germline V CDR1 and CDR2: MDHEN, SYDVKM. The CDR3 has 14 residues. After removal of 4 bases from V and 4 bases from J, the junction contained 3 bases not matched to a gene. CDR3 protein: CASSWDRGPYGYTF. The CDR3 DNA reads TGTGCCAGCAGTTGGGACAGGGGACCCTATGGCTACACCTTC.

The genes are TRBV27 and TRBJ2-7, with 7 nucleotides matching TRBD2. V lost 4 bases, J lost 4 bases, and 10 bases stayed unmatched. The length of the CDR3 is 15 residues. Germline CDR1 and CDR2: MNHEY and SMNVEV (reference sequence). CDR3 nucleotides: TGTGCCAGCAGTTCGGAGCGGACTAGAGTGTACGAGCAGTACTTC. Protein: CASSSERTRVYEQYF.

The rearrangement links TRBV3-1 (or the pseudogene TRBV3-2) to TRBJ2-5; 9 bases align to TRBD2. CDR1 and CDR2 (germline): LGHDT, YNNKEL (reference sequence). This CDR3 is built from 15 residues. V lost 4 bases to trimming and J lost 7 bases; unmatched junction nucleotides: 10. The CDR3, as DNA: TGTGCCAGCAGCCGAGATCCGGGACTAGCTTCGACCCAGTACTTC. Protein sequence: CASSRDPGLASTQYF.

The chain joins TRBV3-1 (or the pseudogene TRBV3-2) to TRBJ1-1, with 8 bases matching TRBD1. CDR1 and CDR2 (germline): LGHDT, YNNKEL (reference sequence). The V and J ends lost 8 bases and 3 bases, in that order; junction bases with no gene match: 5. The CDR3 loop spans 13 amino acids. CDR3 nucleotide sequence: TGTGCCAGCCGAACAGGGGGTGACACTGAAGCTTTCTTT. This gives the protein CASRTGGDTEAFF.

This clone showed up just a few times. The chain links TRBV5-1 to TRBJ2-2, with D tentatively TRBD1 (6 bases). Trimming shortened V by 5 bases and J by 1 base, and 9 bases separated the two germline ends. Germline CDR1 SGHRS, CDR2 YFSETQ. The CDR3 has 14 amino acids. CDR3 bases: TGCGCCAGCAGGGACAGCAAGAACACCGGGGAGCTGTTTTTT. It encodes CASRDSKNTGELFF.

The V gene is TRBV3-1 (or the pseudogene TRBV3-2), the J gene TRBJ1-3; D is possibly TRBD1 (5 bases). Germline assignment: CDR1 LGHDT and CDR2 YNNKEL (reference sequence). Trimming removed 0 bases from V and 5 bases from J, with 17 bases in between. CDR3 size: 17 residues. The CDR3 bases are TGTGCCAGCAGCCAAGAACTGTCGCTCGGGGGACGAAACACCATATATTTT. Its protein is CASSQELSLGGRNTIYF.

This clone was observed a few times. The V and J genes are TRBV3-1 (or the pseudogene TRBV3-2) and TRBJ1-1; no clear D. The germline V gene encodes CDR1 LGHDT and CDR2 YNNKEL (reference sequence). There are 11 residues in the CDR3. V was cut by 2 bases and J by 8 bases, with 6 bases left in between. CDR3 residues: CASSQLREAFF. The DNA for the CDR3 is TGTGCCAGCAGCCAACTCAGGGAAGCTTTCTTT.

This chain connects TRBV28 to TRBJ1-6; D is possibly TRBD1 (5 bases). With 6 bases removed from V and 7 bases from J, the gap between germline ends came to 19 bases. In germline, CDR1 is MDHEN, CDR2 SYDVKM. The CDR3 has 16 amino acids. The CDR3, as DNA: TGTGCCAGCAGGCAACCCGGTGGGGCGACAAATTCACCCCTCCACTTT. Amino acid sequence: CASRQPGGATNSPLHF. Supplemented by reference TRBV28 and TRBJ1-6, the full variable domain reads DVKVTQSSRYLVKRTGEKVFLECVQDMDHENMFWYRQDPGLGLRLIYFSYDVKMKEKGDIPEGYSVSREKKERFSLILESASTNQTSMYLCASRQPGGATNSPLHFGNGTRLTVT.

The chain is built from TRBV12-3 or TRBV12-4 and TRBJ1-3; no clear D. The CDR3 totals 13 residues. Trimming took off 2 bases at V and 4 bases at J, with 6 bases between the two ends. CDR3 protein: CASSLRGGNTIYF. Written as DNA, the CDR3 is TGTGCCAGCAGTTTACGAGGGGGAAACACCATATATTTT.

The chain employs TRBV7-8 and TRBJ2-6; no clear D gene. Trimming pared 4 bases from V and 4 bases from J, leaving 8 bases between. The CDR3 consists of 14 residues. The germline V gene encodes CDR1 SGHVS and CDR2 FQNEAQ. The CDR3 reads CASSSESGANVLTF. CDR3 coding DNA: TGTGCCAGCAGCTCGGAGTCAGGGGCCAACGTCCTGACTTTC.

This chain connects TRBV28 to TRBJ2-2, with D tentatively TRBD2 (5 bases). This CDR3 spans 16 amino acids. The germline V and J ends were trimmed by 5 bases and 5 bases, with 18 bases remaining between them. Germline V gene lookup returns CDR1 MDHEN and CDR2 SYDVKM. The CDR3 DNA reads as TGTGCCAGCAGTCCGCGGACTGTAAGGAATACCGGGGAGCTGTTTTTT. It specifies CASSPRTVRNTGELFF.

The chain uses TRBV24-1 and TRBJ1-4, with D uncertain. Germline assignment: CDR1 KGHDR and CDR2 SFDVKD. Deletions cut 4 bases from V and 0 bases from J, with 14 bases between. The CDR3 is 17 residues long. The CDR3 nucleotides read TGTGCCACCAGTGAACCCAGGACTCTCGCAACTAATGAAAAACTGTTTTTT. It translates to CATSEPRTLATNEKLFF.

The rearrangement links TRBV11-3 to TRBJ2-1; 8 positions match TRBD2. Unmatched junction bases numbered 6, after V lost 4 bases and J lost 7 bases. This CDR3 region has 14 residues. Per germline, CDR1 SGHNT and CDR2 YENEEA. This chain's CDR3 is CASSSLRGGNEQFF. CDR3 bases: TGTGCCAGCAGCTCCCTCCGCGGGGGGAATGAGCAGTTCTTC.

This chain connects TRBV3-1 (or the pseudogene TRBV3-2) to TRBJ2-7; D may be TRBD2 (5 bases). The V and J ends lost 4 bases and 5 bases respectively, with 12 bases between them. Germline CDR1 reads LGHDT; CDR2 reads YNNKEL (reference sequence). This CDR3 has 13 residues. CDR3: CASSLEGRNEQYF. CDR3 coding DNA: TGTGCCAGCAGCCTTGAGGGAAGGAACGAGCAGTACTTC.